Below, 3 T cell receptor beta chains from the same sample are listed, as sequenced in a study of low-dose radiotherapy and immunotherapy resistance in tumors (dated by TCRdb to 2021 to 2024). The time point label of this sample denotes: after trial treatment. This sample's treatment or condition label indicates: LDRT plus nivolumab, ipilimumab, low-dose cyclophosphamide and aspirin (RACIN trial). TCRdb records Illumina MiniSeq as the sequencer. To make first-strand cDNA, Superscript III was used along with a set of TRAV- and TRBV-specific primers so that both the TCRalpha and TCRbeta chains were covered. TCRs were amplified with Phusion for 20 PCR cycles, with a constant-region primer paired with the adapter attached to the V primers. In TCRdb, the public reads were trimmed at Q25 with fastp and aligned with MiXCR, with productive beta chains retained. Rows merge per CDR3 protein into single entries with the most common DNA and genes. The sample includes 35,000 to 50,000 distinct CDR3 sequences, with roughly 20% observed a single time. 9.2% of the sample rests with the top ten.

The specimen was PBMCs, collected after low-dose radiotherapy plus immunotherapy. These receptors originate from a female donor with ovarian cancer.

This clonotype was detected ten times or more. The V gene is TRBV20-1, the J gene TRBJ2-3, with TRBD2 as a possible D gene (5 bases). Trimming took off 6 bases at V and 1 base at J, with 17 bases between the two ends. The CDR3 sequence is 15 residues long. Germline loops: CDR1 DFQATT, CDR2 SNEGSKA (reference sequence). CDR3 sequence reads: CSAPQRRWGTDTQYF. DNA for the CDR3: TGCAGTGCCCCCCAGCGGCGATGGGGCACAGATACGCAGTATTTT.

V usage is TRBV5-3 and J usage is TRBJ2-1; TRBD1 agrees at 10 bases. TRBV5-3 qualifies as an ORF whose function is uncertain. This CDR3 region has 16 residues. After removal of 8 bases from V and 6 bases from J, the junction contained 14 bases not matched to a gene. CDR3 in DNA: TGTGCCAGCAGCGACAACCTTCGGACAGGGGGCAATGAGCAGTTCTTC. Translation gives CASSDNLRTGGNEQFF.

This clonotype was observed many times. The V and J genes are TRBV19 and TRBJ1-5, with D possibly matching TRBD1 (6 bases). Trimming stripped 4 bases from V and 9 bases from J, with 19 bases between. The CDR3 is 15 amino acids. Germline V lookup: CDR1 LNHDA, CDR2 SQIVND (reference sequence). CDR3 residues: CASSTTGRSDRPQHF. The CDR3 bases are TGTGCCAGTAGTACGACAGGCCGCTCTGATCGGCCCCAGCATTTT.